These 5 T cell receptor beta chains came from one sample sequenced in a study of blood T cell repertoires in COVID-19. Here immunoSEQ multiplex PCR was the method, and the copy in TCRdb shows in-frame clones only, minus some. The sample lists more than 250,000 clones, around 89% occurring once. The specimen sequenced was peripheral blood. The receptor source for this set is a man younger than 30 who had recovered from COVID-19.

The chain has TRBV7-8 and TRBJ1-5; 9 bases match TRBD1. J lost 6 bases, V lost 3 bases, and 3 bases had no gene match. There are 14 residues in the CDR3. Per the germline V gene, CDR1 is SGHVS and CDR2 is FQNEAQ. CDR3 sequence (DNA): TGTGCCAGCAGCTTCCGGGACAGGGCTCAGCCCCAGCATTTT. Translating it yields CASSFRDRAQPQHF.

This clone was seen a handful of times. The chain uses TRBV6-1 and TRBJ1-2, with D maybe TRBD1 (5 bases). Trimming left V 0 bases short and J 3 bases short, with 8 bases between. The germline V gene encodes CDR1 MNHNS and CDR2 SASEGT. The CDR3 runs 14 residues. In nucleotides, the CDR3 is TGTGCCAGCAGTGAAGCGGGCAGGGACTATGGCTACACCTTC. Amino acid sequence: CASSEAGRDYGYTF.

The rearrangement uses TRBV4-1 and TRBJ2-3, with 7 bases matching TRBD2. The V gene's germline CDR1 is MGHRA and CDR2 YSYEKL. The length of the CDR3 is 15 residues. Trimming at V came to 0 bases and at J to 3 bases, leaving 3 bases not matched to a gene. The CDR3 sequence is CASSQEGGVTDTQYF. The DNA of the CDR3 is TGCGCCAGCAGCCAAGAGGGGGGGGTAACAGATACGCAGTATTTT.

The sample holds one count of this clone. This sequence joins TRBV6-2 or TRBV6-3 and TRBJ2-7; D uncertain. Germline V gene lookup returns CDR1 MNHEY and CDR2 SVGEGT. The CDR3 loop spans 15 amino acids. Trimming removed 4 bases at V and 5 bases at J, with 18 bases between. Here the CDR3 DNA reads TGTGCCAGCAGTTCGAAGGAAGGTAGCTTGGACGAGCAGTACTTC. It encodes CASSSKEGSLDEQYF.

The genes are TRBV6-6 and TRBJ2-7; maybe TRBD1 (5 bases). The V gene lost 5 bases and the J gene lost 2 bases, with 13 bases spanning the gap. CDR1 MNHNY and CDR2 SVGAGI come from the germline V gene (reference sequence). The CDR3 sequence is 14 residues long. The CDR3 region has the DNA TGTGCCAGCAGTAATGATCAGGGAACCTACGAGCAGTACTTC. Its translation is CASSNDQGTYEQYF.